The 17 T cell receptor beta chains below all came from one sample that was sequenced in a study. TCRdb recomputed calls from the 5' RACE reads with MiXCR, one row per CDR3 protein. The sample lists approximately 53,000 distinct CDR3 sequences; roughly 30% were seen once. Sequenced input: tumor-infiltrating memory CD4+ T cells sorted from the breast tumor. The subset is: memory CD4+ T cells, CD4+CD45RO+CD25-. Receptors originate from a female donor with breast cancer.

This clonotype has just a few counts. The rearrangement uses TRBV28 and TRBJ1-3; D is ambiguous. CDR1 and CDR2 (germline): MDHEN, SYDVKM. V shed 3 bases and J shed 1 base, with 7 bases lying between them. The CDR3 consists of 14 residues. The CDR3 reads CASSFGGSGNTIYF. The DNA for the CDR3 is TGTGCCAGCAGTTTTGGCGGATCTGGAAACACCATATATTTT.

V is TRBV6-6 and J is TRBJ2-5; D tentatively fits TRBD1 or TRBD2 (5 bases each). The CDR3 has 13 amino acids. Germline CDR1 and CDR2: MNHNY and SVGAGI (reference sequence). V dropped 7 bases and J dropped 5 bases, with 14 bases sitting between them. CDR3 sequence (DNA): TGTGCCAGCAATTCCGGGACCCAGGAGACCCAGTACTTC. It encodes CASNSGTQETQYF.

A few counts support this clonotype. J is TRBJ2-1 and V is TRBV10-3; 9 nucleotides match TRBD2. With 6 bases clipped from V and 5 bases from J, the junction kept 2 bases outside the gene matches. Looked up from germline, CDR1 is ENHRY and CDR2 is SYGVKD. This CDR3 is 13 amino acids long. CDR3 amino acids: CAIRTSGNNEQFF. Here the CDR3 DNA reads TGTGCCATCAGGACTAGCGGAAACAATGAGCAGTTCTTC.

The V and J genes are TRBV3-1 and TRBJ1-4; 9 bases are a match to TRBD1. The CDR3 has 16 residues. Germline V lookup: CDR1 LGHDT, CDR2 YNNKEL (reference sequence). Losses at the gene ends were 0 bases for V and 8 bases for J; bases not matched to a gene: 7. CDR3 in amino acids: CASSQDRTGVSEKLFF. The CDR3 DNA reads TGTGCCAGCAGCCAAGATAGGACAGGGGTCAGCGAAAAACTGTTTTTT.

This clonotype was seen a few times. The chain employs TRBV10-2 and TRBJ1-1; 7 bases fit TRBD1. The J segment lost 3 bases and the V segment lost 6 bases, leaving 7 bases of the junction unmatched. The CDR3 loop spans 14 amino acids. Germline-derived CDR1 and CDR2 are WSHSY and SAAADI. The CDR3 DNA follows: TGCGCCAGCAGCAGGGGGGGCGATTACACTGAAGCTTTCTTT. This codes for CASSRGGDYTEAFF.

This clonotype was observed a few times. In nucleotides, the CDR3 is TGCGCCAGCAGGGAAGGACAGAGGATATCCTACAATGAGCAGTTCTTC. This encodes CASREGQRISYNEQFF. This sequence joins TRBV5-1 and TRBJ2-1; perhaps TRBD1 as D (6 bases). V was trimmed by 5 bases and J by 1 base, leaving 16 bases between them. Per germline, CDR1 SGHRS and CDR2 YFSETQ. The CDR3 contains 16 residues. Full variable domain (remainder filled in from reference TRBV5-1 and TRBJ2-1): KAGVTQTPRYLIKTRGQQVTLSCSPISGHRSVSWYQQTPGQGLQFLFEYFSETQRNKGNFPGRFSGRQFSNSRSEMNVSTLELGDSALYLCASREGQRISYNEQFFGPGTRLTVL.

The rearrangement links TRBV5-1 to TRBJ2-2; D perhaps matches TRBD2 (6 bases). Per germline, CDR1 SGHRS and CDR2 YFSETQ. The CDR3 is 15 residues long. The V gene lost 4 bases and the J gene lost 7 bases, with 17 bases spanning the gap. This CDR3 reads CASSQMEGRGGELFF. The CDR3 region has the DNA TGCGCCAGCAGCCAAATGGAGGGCCGGGGCGGGGAGCTGTTTTTT.

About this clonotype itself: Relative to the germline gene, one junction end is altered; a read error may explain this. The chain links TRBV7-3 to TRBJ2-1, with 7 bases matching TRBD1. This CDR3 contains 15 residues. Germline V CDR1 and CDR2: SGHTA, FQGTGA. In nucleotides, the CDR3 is TGTGCCAGCAGCTTAAGTCCGACAGGGTGGGATGAGCGGTTCTTC. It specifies CASSLSPTGWDERFF.

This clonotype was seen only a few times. The CDR3 coding sequence is TGTGCCAGCAGCGTCCACCGGGACAGAGACGAGCAGTACTTC. This translates into CASSVHRDRDEQYF. The J gene is TRBJ2-7, the V gene TRBV7-9, with 7 bases aligning to TRBD1. This CDR3 has 14 residues. CDR1 is SEHNR and CDR2 is FQNEAQ in the germline V gene (reference sequence). V lost 5 bases and J lost 5; bases outside the gene matches: 9.

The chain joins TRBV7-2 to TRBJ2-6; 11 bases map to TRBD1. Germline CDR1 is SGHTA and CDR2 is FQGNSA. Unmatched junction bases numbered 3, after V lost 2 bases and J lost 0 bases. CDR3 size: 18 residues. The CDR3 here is CASSLRTGGPSGANVLTF. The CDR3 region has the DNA TGTGCCAGCAGCTTACGGACAGGGGGCCCCTCTGGGGCCAACGTCCTGACTTTC.

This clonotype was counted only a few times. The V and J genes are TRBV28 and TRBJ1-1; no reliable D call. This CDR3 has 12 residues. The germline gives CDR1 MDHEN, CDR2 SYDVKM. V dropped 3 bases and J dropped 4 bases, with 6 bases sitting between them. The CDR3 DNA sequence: TGTGCCAGCAGTTTGATTCCCACTGAAGCTTTCTTT. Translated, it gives CASSLIPTEAFF.

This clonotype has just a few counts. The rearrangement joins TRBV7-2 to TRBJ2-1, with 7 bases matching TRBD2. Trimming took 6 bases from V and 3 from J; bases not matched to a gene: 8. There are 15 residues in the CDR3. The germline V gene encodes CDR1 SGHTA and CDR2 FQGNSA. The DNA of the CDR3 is TGTGCCAGCAGTTGGGGGGGAGGGAGCTACAATGAGCAGTTCTTC. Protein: CASSWGGGSYNEQFF.

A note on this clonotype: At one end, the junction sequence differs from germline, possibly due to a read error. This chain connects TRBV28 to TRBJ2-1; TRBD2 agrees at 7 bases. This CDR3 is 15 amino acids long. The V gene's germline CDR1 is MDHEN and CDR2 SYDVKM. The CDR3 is CASATSRISYNEQSF. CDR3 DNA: TGTGCCAGCGCGACTAGCCGGATATCCTACAATGAGCAGTCCTTC.

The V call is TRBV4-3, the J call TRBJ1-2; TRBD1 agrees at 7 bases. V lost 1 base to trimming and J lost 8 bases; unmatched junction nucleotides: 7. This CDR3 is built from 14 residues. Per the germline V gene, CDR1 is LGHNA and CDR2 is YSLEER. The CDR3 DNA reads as TGCGCCAGCAGCCAAGTTTCCAGGGGGTACGGCTACACCTTC. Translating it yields CASSQVSRGYGYTF.

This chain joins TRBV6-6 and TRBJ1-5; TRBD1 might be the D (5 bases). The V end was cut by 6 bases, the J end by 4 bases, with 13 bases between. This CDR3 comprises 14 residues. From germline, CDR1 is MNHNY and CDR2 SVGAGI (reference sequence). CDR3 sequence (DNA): TGTGCCAGCAGGGGGGAACAGTTGAATCAGCCCCAGCATTTT. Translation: CASRGEQLNQPQHF.

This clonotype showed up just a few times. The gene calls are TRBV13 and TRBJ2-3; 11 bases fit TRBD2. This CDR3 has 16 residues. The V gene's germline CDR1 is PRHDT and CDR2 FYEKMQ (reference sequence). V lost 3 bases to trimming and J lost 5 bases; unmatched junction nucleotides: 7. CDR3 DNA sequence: TGTGCCAGCAGCTTCAAACTAGCGGGAGTCGGAGATACGCAGTATTTT. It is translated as CASSFKLAGVGDTQYF.

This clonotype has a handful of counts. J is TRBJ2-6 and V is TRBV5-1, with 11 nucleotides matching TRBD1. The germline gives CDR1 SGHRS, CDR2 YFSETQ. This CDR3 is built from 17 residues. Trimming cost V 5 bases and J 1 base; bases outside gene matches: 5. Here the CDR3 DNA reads TGCGCCAGCAGTTCTGGACAGGGGGCGTCTGGGGCCAACGTCCTGACTTTC. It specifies CASSSGQGASGANVLTF.